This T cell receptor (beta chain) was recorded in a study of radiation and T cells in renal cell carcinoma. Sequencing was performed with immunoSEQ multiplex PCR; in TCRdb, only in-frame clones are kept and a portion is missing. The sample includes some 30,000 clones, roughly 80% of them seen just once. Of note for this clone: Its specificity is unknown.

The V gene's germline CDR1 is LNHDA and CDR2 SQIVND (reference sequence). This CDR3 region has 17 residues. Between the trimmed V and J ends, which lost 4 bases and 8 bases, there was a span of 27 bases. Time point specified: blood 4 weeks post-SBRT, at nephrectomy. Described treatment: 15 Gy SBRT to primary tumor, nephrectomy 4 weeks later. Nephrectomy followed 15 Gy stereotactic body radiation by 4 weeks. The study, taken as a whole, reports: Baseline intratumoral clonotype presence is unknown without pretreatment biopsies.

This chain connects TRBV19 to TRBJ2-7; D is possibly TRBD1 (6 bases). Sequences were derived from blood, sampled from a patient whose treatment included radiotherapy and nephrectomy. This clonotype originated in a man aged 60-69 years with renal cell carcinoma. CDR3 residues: CASSTEAPGRGPFKQYF. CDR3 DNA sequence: TGTGCCAGTAGTACCGAGGCCCCGGGCAGGGGACCCTTTAAGCAGTACTTC.